In its sample, the clone carrying this T cell receptor beta chain was seen once. Antigen unknown. The sample originates from a study of blood T cells in healthy people across ages. Whole-study results and caveats: Naive T cell percentage strongly correlated with TCR beta diversity. Nothing was known about donor CMV status, and this possibly confounded expanded clonotype changes. Researchers said unsorted PBMCs prevented a conclusive naive versus antigen-experienced comparison.

CDR1 is MNHEY, CDR2 SVGAGI, per germline. V lost 4 bases and J lost 0, with 16 bases in between. The CDR3 is 16 residues long. A second roughly 6 to 12 cycle PCR used barcoded and J-beta primers. MiXCR, run by TCRdb on the 5' RACE reads, gives a single entry per CDR3 protein. The data show 660,000 or so distinct CDR3 sequences, about 54% seen once. The chain links TRBV6-5 to TRBJ2-7; tentatively, D is TRBD1 (6 bases). The source is a man aged 55-75 years in good health. Sequenced input: blood. CDR3 DNA sequence: TGTGCCAGCAGTTTAACAGGGTTCTGCACCTCCTACGAGCAGTACTTC. Translating it yields CASSLTGFCTSYEQYF.